The present entry profiles one T cell receptor (beta chain) with its context. The data were taken from a study of blood T cell repertoires in COVID-19. The CDR3 loop spans 15 amino acids. From germline, CDR1 is SGHTA and CDR2 FQGTGA. Losses at the gene ends were 2 bases for V and 3 bases for J; bases not matched to a gene: 4. Data came from immunoSEQ multiplex PCR; TCRdb stores just in-frame clones and leaves some out. The sample contains roughly 230,000 clones, approximately 92% of which appear only once. The chain links TRBV7-3 to TRBJ2-3, with TRBD2 matching over 8 bases. The source is a woman in her forties who had recovered from COVID-19. Input material: peripheral blood. CDR3 loop: CASSLGASGTDTQYF. The CDR3, as DNA: TGTGCCAGCAGCTTAGGGGCTAGCGGGACAGATACGCAGTATTTT.